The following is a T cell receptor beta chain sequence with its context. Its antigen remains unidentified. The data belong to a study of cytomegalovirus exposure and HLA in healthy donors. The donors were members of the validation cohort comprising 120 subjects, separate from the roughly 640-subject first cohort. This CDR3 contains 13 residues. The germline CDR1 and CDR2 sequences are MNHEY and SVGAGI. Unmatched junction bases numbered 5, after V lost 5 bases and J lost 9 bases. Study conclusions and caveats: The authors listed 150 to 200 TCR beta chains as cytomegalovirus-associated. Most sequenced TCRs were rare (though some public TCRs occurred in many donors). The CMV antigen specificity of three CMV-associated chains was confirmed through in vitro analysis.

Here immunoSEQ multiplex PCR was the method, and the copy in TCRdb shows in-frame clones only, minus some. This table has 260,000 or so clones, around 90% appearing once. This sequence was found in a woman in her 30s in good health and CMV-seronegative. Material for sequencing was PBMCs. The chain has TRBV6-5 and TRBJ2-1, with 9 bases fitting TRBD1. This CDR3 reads CASSGTGYGEQFF. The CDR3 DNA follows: TGTGCCAGCAGTGGGACAGGGTACGGTGAGCAGTTCTTC.